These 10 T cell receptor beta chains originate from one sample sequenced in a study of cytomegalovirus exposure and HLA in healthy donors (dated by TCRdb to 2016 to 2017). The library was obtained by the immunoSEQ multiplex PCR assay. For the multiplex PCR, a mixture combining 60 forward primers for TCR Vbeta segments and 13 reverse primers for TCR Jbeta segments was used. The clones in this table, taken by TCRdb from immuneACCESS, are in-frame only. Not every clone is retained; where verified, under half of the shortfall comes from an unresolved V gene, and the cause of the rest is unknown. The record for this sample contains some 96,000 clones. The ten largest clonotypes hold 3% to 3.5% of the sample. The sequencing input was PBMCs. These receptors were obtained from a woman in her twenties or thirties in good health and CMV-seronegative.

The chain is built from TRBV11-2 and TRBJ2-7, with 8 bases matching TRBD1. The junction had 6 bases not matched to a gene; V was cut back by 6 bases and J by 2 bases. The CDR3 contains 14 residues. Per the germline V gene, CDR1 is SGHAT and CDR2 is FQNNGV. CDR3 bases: TGTGCCAGCAGACGCGGACAGGGCACCTACGAGCAGTACTTC. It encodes CASRRGQGTYEQYF.

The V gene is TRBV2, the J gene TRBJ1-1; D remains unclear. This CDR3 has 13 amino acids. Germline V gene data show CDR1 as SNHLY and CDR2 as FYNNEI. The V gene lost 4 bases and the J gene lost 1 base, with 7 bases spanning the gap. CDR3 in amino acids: CASSGHPNTEAFF. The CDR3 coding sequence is TGTGCCAGCAGTGGACACCCGAACACTGAAGCTTTCTTT.

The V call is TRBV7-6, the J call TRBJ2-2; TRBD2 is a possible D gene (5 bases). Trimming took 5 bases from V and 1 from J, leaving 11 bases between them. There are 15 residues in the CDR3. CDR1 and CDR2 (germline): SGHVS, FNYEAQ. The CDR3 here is CASSLVRGNTGELFF. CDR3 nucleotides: TGTGCCAGCAGCCTGGTACGGGGGAACACCGGGGAGCTGTTTTTT.

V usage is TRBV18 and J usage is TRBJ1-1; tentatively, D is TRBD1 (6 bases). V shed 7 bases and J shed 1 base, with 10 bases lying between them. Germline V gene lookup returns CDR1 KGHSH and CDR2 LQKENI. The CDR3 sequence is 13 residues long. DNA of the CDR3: TGTGCCAGCTTCGGACAGAGGAACACTGAAGCTTTCTTT. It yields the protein CASFGQRNTEAFF.

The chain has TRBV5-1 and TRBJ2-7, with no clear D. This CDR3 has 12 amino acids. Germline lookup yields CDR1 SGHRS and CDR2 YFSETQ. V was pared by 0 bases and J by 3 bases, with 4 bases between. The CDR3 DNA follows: TGCGCCAGCAGCTTGGGAGACTACGAGCAGTACTTC. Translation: CASSLGDYEQYF.

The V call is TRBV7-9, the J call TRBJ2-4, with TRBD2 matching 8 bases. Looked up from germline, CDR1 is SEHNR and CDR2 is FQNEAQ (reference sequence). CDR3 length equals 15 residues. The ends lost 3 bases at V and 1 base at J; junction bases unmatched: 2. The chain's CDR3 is CASSFSGGAKNIQYF. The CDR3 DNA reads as TGTGCCAGCAGCTTCTCGGGGGGGGCCAAAAACATTCAGTACTTC.

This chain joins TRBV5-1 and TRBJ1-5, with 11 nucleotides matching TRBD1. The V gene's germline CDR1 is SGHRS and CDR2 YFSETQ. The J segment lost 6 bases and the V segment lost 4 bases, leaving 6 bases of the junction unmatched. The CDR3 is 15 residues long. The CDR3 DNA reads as TGCGCCAGCAGCCCGGGACAGGGGGTTACTCAGCCCCAGCATTTT. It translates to CASSPGQGVTQPQHF. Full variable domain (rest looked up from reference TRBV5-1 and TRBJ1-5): KAGVTQTPRYLIKTRGQQVTLSCSPISGHRSVSWYQQTPGQGLQFLFEYFSETQRNKGNFPGRFSGRQFSNSRSEMNVSTLELGDSALYLCASSPGQGVTQPQHFGDGTRLSIL.

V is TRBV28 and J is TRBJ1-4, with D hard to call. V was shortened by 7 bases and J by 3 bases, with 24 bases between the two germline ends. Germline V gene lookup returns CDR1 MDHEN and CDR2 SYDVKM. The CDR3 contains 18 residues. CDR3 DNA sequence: TGTGCCAGCACCACCCCGGCGGGGAGTCGATCGGCTAATGAAAAACTGTTTTTT. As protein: CASTTPAGSRSANEKLFF.

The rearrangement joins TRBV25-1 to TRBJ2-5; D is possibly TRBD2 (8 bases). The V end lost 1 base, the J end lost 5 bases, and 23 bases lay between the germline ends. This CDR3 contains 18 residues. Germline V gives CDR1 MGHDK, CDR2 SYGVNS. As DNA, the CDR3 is TGTGCCAGCAGTGAATTTGTAGGGGGCGGGGGGTACGGGGAGACCCAGTACTTC. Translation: CASSEFVGGGGYGETQYF.

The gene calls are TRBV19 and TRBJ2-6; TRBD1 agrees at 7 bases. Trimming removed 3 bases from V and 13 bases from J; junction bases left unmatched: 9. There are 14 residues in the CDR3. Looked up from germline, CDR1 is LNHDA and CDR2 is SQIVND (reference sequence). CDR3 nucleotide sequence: TGTGCCAGTAGTATTACGACAGGGCCAAGGGTCCTGACTTTC. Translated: CASSITTGPRVLTF.